Shown below are 16 T cell receptor beta chains from a single sample sequenced in a study of blood T cell repertoires in COVID-19. Here immunoSEQ multiplex PCR was the method, and the copy in TCRdb shows in-frame clones only, minus some. The top ten hold around a tenth of the sample, which has about 230,000 clones, around 86% seen once. Sequences were obtained from peripheral blood. Every receptor here comes from a man aged 50-60 years with COVID-19, enrolled during active disease.

The chain couples TRBV6-5 to TRBJ2-7; D is possibly TRBD1 (6 bases). The ends were cut back, 6 bases at V and 4 bases at J, with 13 bases in the middle. This CDR3 is 13 amino acids long. Looked up from germline, CDR1 is MNHEY and CDR2 is SVGAGI. CDR3 bases: TGTGCCAGCAGGTCTCAGGGGACGTACGAGCAGTACTTC. This translates into CASRSQGTYEQYF.

The gene calls are TRBV19 and TRBJ1-4; 7 nucleotides align to TRBD1. This CDR3 has 19 residues. Trimming cost V 6 bases and J 0 bases; bases outside gene matches: 16. CDR1 is LNHDA, CDR2 SQIVND, per germline (reference sequence). CDR3 loop: CASSKRRRQGFATNEKLFF. The CDR3 region has the DNA TGTGCCAGTAGCAAACGCCGGCGACAGGGATTTGCAACTAATGAAAAACTGTTTTTT.

The J gene is TRBJ2-7, the V gene TRBV28, with 7 bases that match TRBD1. Germline V gene lookup returns CDR1 MDHEN and CDR2 SYDVKM. This CDR3 contains 16 residues. V lost 4 bases and J lost 6; bases outside the gene matches: 15. CDR3 DNA sequence: TGTGCCAGCAGTTCTATATCCCAGGGGGTAACTCCCGAGCAGTACTTC. It specifies CASSSISQGVTPEQYF.

This chain joins TRBV15 and TRBJ1-6, with 10 bases aligning to TRBD1. The CDR3 totals 17 residues. Germline V gene sequence: CDR1 LNHNV, CDR2 YYDKDF (reference sequence). Trimming removed 1 base from V and 7 bases from J; junction bases left unmatched: 7. The CDR3 region is CATSRGQGADLNSPLHF. In DNA, the CDR3 is TGTGCCACCAGCAGAGGACAGGGGGCCGACCTAAATTCACCCCTCCACTTT.

This sequence joins TRBV19 and TRBJ2-7; 10 bases map to TRBD1. Trimming at V came to 3 bases and at J to 3 bases, leaving 2 bases not matched to a gene. Germline CDR1 reads LNHDA; CDR2 reads SQIVND (reference sequence). This CDR3 contains 14 residues. The CDR3 DNA follows: TGTGCCAGTAGTATGGGGACAGGGGACTACGAGCAGTACTTC. Translating it yields CASSMGTGDYEQYF.

V and J are TRBV7-2 and TRBJ2-5; possible D gene TRBD1, 5 bases. Trimming took 5 bases from V and 5 from J, leaving 21 bases between them. Germline values: CDR1 SGHTA, CDR2 FQGNSA. This CDR3 spans 16 amino acids. The CDR3 DNA follows: TGTGCCAGCAGCCCAAGGGGTCTCCTCTCAAGTGAGACCCAGTACTTC. Protein sequence: CASSPRGLLSSETQYF.

The J gene is TRBJ1-1, the V gene TRBV12-3 or TRBV12-4; TRBD1 is a possible D gene (5 bases). Deletions cut 2 bases from V and 7 bases from J, with 8 bases between. The CDR3 length is 12 residues. CDR3 loop: CASSLRGGEAFF. In DNA form, the CDR3 reads TGTGCCAGCAGTTTAAGGGGAGGTGAAGCTTTCTTT.

This rearrangement joins TRBV6-5 to TRBJ2-5; D remains ambiguous. This CDR3 comprises 15 residues. Looked up from germline, CDR1 is MNHEY and CDR2 is SVGAGI. Between the trimmed V and J ends, which lost 0 bases and 2 bases, there was a span of 10 bases. CDR3: CASSYSSGSQETQYF. CDR3 DNA: TGTGCCAGCAGTTACTCGAGTGGTAGTCAAGAGACCCAGTACTTC.

The rearrangement joins TRBV10-3 to TRBJ2-2; TRBD2 aligns across 9 bases. After removal of 6 bases from V and 8 bases from J, the junction contained 19 bases not matched to a gene. Germline CDR1 ENHRY, CDR2 SYGVKD. This CDR3 contains 18 residues. Here the CDR3 DNA reads TGTGCCATCAGGGACGGACTTAGCGGGAGCCCCGCGGGGGGGGAGCTGTTTTTT. It yields the protein CAIRDGLSGSPAGGELFF.

The chain uses TRBV10-3 and TRBJ2-2; D is unresolved. This CDR3 has 15 residues. Per the germline V gene, CDR1 is ENHRY and CDR2 is SYGVKD. Trimming stripped 0 bases from V and 1 base from J, with 6 bases between. CDR3 protein: CAISESQQNTGELFF. The CDR3 DNA is TGTGCCATCAGTGAGTCACAACAGAACACCGGGGAGCTGTTTTTT.

V and J are TRBV4-2 and TRBJ2-3, with TRBD2 matching 9 bases. The germline gives CDR1 LGHNA, CDR2 YNFKEQ. V gave up 1 base and J gave up 6 bases; unmatched junction bases: 5. The CDR3 sequence is 15 residues long. CDR3 in amino acids: CASSQASSGVDTQYF. The DNA for the CDR3 is TGTGCCAGCAGCCAAGCCTCTAGCGGGGTTGATACGCAGTATTTT.

The CDR3 coding sequence is TGTGCCAGCAGCTCCGAGCGGGGGGCCTTGGAGACCCAGTACTTC. Its translation is CASSSERGALETQYF. The gene calls are TRBV5-4 and TRBJ2-5; 9 bases map to TRBD2. The CDR3 extends over 15 amino acids. Unmatched junction bases numbered 8, after V lost 3 bases and J lost 5 bases. Germline V lookup: CDR1 SGHNT, CDR2 YYREEE (reference sequence). Combining the CDR3 with reference TRBV5-4 and TRBJ2-5 gives the whole variable domain ETGVTQSPTHLIKTRGQQVTLRCSSQSGHNTVSWYQQALGQGPQFIFQYYREEENGRGNFPPRFSGLQFPNYSSELNVNALELDDSALYLCASSSERGALETQYFGPGTRLLVL.

This chain joins TRBV14 and TRBJ2-1; 10 nucleotides agree with TRBD2. The ends lost 0 bases at V and 9 bases at J; junction bases unmatched: 5. This CDR3 spans 15 amino acids. CDR1 and CDR2 (germline): SGHDN, FVKESK. The CDR3 DNA is TGTGCCAGCAGCCAAGAGTCTAGCGGGAGAAGTGAGCAGTTCTTC. It encodes CASSQESSGRSEQFF.

In this sample, this clone turned up a few times. The genes are TRBV7-9 and TRBJ1-6; D unresolved. The V gene's germline CDR1 is SEHNR and CDR2 FQNEAQ (reference sequence). V dropped 5 bases and J dropped 5 bases, with 13 bases sitting between them. There are 15 residues in the CDR3. The DNA of the CDR3 is TGTGCCAGCAGCCCGGGGTCTGAAAATAATTCACCCCTCCACTTT. Amino acids: CASSPGSENNSPLHF.

The chain employs TRBV11-2 and TRBJ2-2, with 7 positions matching TRBD2. The CDR3 consists of 16 residues. V shed 7 bases and J 4 bases; nucleotides not matched to a gene: 12. Germline CDR1 reads SGHAT; CDR2 reads FQNNGV. DNA of the CDR3: TGTGCCAGCACCCTTAGTCCGGGGAGGGGCACCGGGGAGCTGTTTTTT. Residues: CASTLSPGRGTGELFF. The variable domain in full, completed from reference TRBV11-2 and TRBJ2-2, reads EAGVAQSPRYKIIEKRQSVAFWCNPISGHATLYWYQQILGQGPKLLIQFQNNGVVDDSQLPKDRFSAERLKGVDSTLKIQPAKLEDSAVYLCASTLSPGRGTGELFFGEGSRLTVL.

Written as DNA, the CDR3 is TGTGCCAGCAGCTTAAGTTCCGCGGGGGGTCTGTTCTTC. Translated, it gives CASSLSSAGGLFF. This sequence joins TRBV7-2 and TRBJ2-1, with 8 bases aligning to TRBD2. V was pared by 2 bases and J by 15 bases, with 9 bases of the junction left unmatched. The germline gives CDR1 SGHTA, CDR2 FQGNSA. The CDR3 has 13 residues.